This entry features one T cell receptor beta chain sequence. It lacks a known antigen. No base quality information exists; no much larger clone differs at one position. The trial excluded patients who had a history of autoimmune disease or were on systemic immunosuppression. Peripheral blood for TCR sequencing was collected from all dose cohorts at baseline, on cycle 4 day 1, and on cycle 7 day 1. The samples were drawn from a first-in-human, open-label, multicenter phase I dose-escalation trial of ivuxolimab. Adults with locally advanced or metastatic melanoma, renal cell, hepatocellular, or head and neck squamous cell carcinoma were enrolled in the trial. Before TCR sequencing, CD4+ T cells and CD8+ T cells were sorted from peripheral blood as separate populations. The data belong to a study of OX40 agonist ivuxolimab in advanced cancers. Looking at the study overall: Ivuxolimab, which targeted the costimulatory receptor OX40 (CD134), was an agonistic, fully human IgG2 monoclonal antibody. Patients were allowed to have had prior anti-PD-1, anti-PD-L1 or anti-CTLA-4 therapy, and 30% to 40% of the dose-escalation patients had been treated with checkpoint inhibitors. Partial responses occurred in three dose-escalation patients, of whom one had hepatocellular carcinoma and two had cutaneous melanoma. Peripheral TCRbeta sequencing was intended to test whether TCR sequence diversity was altered and clonal T-cell expansion was caused by ivuxolimab. Intravenous ivuxolimab was administered to patients every 2 weeks at six dose levels: 0.01, 0.1, 0.3, 1.5, 3 and 10 mg/kg. In the dose-escalation cohort, roughly four fifths of patients were male, and the mean age was around 60 years, with a range of roughly 20 to 80. Of the approximately 54 dose-escalation patients, hepatocellular carcinoma was present in roughly 19, melanoma in roughly 15, renal cell carcinoma in 9 and head and neck cancer in 9. The paper covers the monotherapy dose-escalation part of the phase I ivuxolimab trial, which included N of about 56 patients.

Genomic DNA was isolated from the sorted cells so that the TCRbeta CDR3 region could be sequenced. The immunoSEQ Assay was used for sequencing of TCRbeta CDR3 regions. TCRdb stores this immuneACCESS table with in-frame sequences only. Part of the clones is absent; in the studies checked, under half of the shortfall reflects unresolved V genes, and no reason is known for the rest. The table for this sample lists approximately 65,000 clones; about 82% of them were counted only once. Of the sample, approximately 10% is held by the ten largest clones. What the authors observed across the whole study: Antigen specificity was not determined for the clonally expanded peripheral T cells. After ivuxolimab, CD8+ T cells had more expanded clones than CD4+ T cells on average. Low levels of normalized T-cell clonal expansion were also shown by some nonresponding patients. In the 0.1-3.0 mg/kg groups, partial responders were among the patients with the lowest normalized peripheral clonal expansion, particularly in CD8+ T cells. At doses of 0.1 to 3.0 mg/kg, clonal expansion of both CD4+ and CD8+ T cells in blood was seen between baseline and week 6.

According to the germline V gene, CDR1 reads MDHEN and CDR2 reads SYDVKM. Its CDR3 holds 14 amino acids, cysteine through phenylalanine. The DNA shown is the 42-base CDR3, in frame from base 1. After removal of 8 bases from V and 2 bases from J, the junction retains 5 bases not matched to a gene. This receptor chain uses TRBV28 and TRBJ2-2, and 7 bases in between align with TRBD1. The sample was CD4+ or CD8+ T cells sorted from blood, taken in a trial of the OX40 agonist ivuxolimab. The receptor comes from an adult with an advanced solid tumor such as melanoma, head and neck, liver or kidney cancer. The CDR3 protein is CASYGQANTGELFF. The DNA sequence is given as TGTGCCAGCTACGGACAGGCTAACACCGGGGAGCTGTTTTTT.